Listed below are T cell receptor beta chains from one sample, sequenced in a study of shared clonotypes between healthy human individuals. Measured with immunoSEQ multiplex PCR; TCRdb has only the in-frame clones, and not every one. The sample lists 2,500,000 or so clones, around nine tenths occurring once. The sample comprised naive CD4+ T cells sorted from blood. The receptors shown here come from a man aged 18-30 years in good health. The CDR3 runs from the conserved cysteine through the conserved F or W. Fields, in order: V gene, D gene, CDR3 length, J gene, clone size, CDR3 DNA, CDR3 protein. The D gene is left open where the match is weak. Clone sizes are given selectively: once, few, many, or a class where the clone is expanded.

TRBV5-1	TRBD2	14	TRBJ2-3	.	TGCGCCAGCAGCTTGGGACTAGCGAGAGATACGCAGTATTTT	CASSLGLARDTQYF
TRBV4-1	TRBD1	13	TRBJ1-1	.	TGCGCCAGCAAAGGGACAGCGAACACTGAAGCTTTCTTT	CASKGTANTEAFF
TRBV7-2	TRBD1	15	TRBJ2-1	.	TGTGCCAGCAGCTGGCCGGGACAGGGGAAGTATGAGCAGTTCTTC	CASSWPGQGKYEQFF
TRBV5-4	.	14	TRBJ2-5	.	TGTGCCAGCAGCTCCACCGGCGGCGAAGAGACCCAGTACTTC	CASSSTGGEETQYF
TRBV6-6	.	13	TRBJ2-1	.	TGTGCCAGCAGTGCCGCAGGGTACAATGAGCAGTTCTTC	CASSAAGYNEQFF
TRBV4-3	TRBD1	14	TRBJ1-2	few	TGCGCCAGCAGCCAAGATATGAGGGACAGCGGCTACACCTTC	CASSQDMRDSGYTF
TRBV19	TRBD1	14	TRBJ1-3	.	TGTGCCAGTCGGACAGGGGGAGATGGAAACACCATATATTTT	CASRTGGDGNTIYF
TRBV28	.	15	TRBJ2-7	once	TGTGCCAGCAGTCAATTTCGGGACGTAGCCTACGAGCAGTACTTC	CASSQFRDVAYEQYF
TRBV6-6	.	12	TRBJ2-5	.	TGTGCCAGCAGTTACCCCTTAGAGACCCAGTACTTC	CASSYPLETQYF
TRBV5-1	TRBD1	16	TRBJ2-1	once	TGCGCCAGCAGCTTGGGTGGGACAGGGGCCTACAATGAGCAGTTCTTC	CASSLGGTGAYNEQFF
TRBV6-6	.	13	TRBJ2-5	.	TGTGCCAGCAGTTACGATAGCGGAGAGACCCAGTACTTC	CASSYDSGETQYF
TRBV6-1	.	13	TRBJ1-4	.	TGTGCCAGCAGGACGGATTATAATGAAAAACTGTTTTTT	CASRTDYNEKLFF
TRBV5-4	.	15	TRBJ2-2	.	TGTGCCAGCGGGCCTTACTCAGCGAACACCGGGGAGCTGTTTTTT	CASGPYSANTGELFF
TRBV6-6	TRBD1	15	TRBJ1-1	.	TGTGCCAGCAGACCAGGGGGGGGGTCGAACACTGAAGCTTTCTTT	CASRPGGGSNTEAFF
TRBV30	.	12	TRBJ2-3	.	TGTGCCTGGAGTAAAAGCACAGATACGCAGTATTTT	CAWSKSTDTQYF
TRBV19	TRBD1	14	TRBJ2-5	.	TGTGCCAGTAGTGCTGGGACAGGGGTGGAGACCCAGTACTTC	CASSAGTGVETQYF
TRBV27	.	14	TRBJ1-1	.	TGTGCCAGCGGCATTGGGACGGATGACACTGAAGCTTTCTTT	CASGIGTDDTEAFF
TRBV5-1	.	15	TRBJ2-3	.	TGCGCCAGCAGCCCTCTCGGGGGAAGCACAGATACGCAGTATTTT	CASSPLGGSTDTQYF
TRBV19	.	15	TRBJ1-4	.	TGTGCCAGTAGTATTGAGGGGACATGGAATGAAAAACTGTTTTTT	CASSIEGTWNEKLFF
TRBV5-1	TRBD2	16	TRBJ2-5	.	TGCGCCAGCAGCTTTAGTGGACTAGCGGGTGGAGAGACCCAGTACTTC	CASSFSGLAGGETQYF
TRBV2	.	16	TRBJ2-2	.	TGTGCCAGCAGTGAACCCGCTAGTTTGAACACCGGGGAGCTGTTTTTT	CASSEPASLNTGELFF
TRBV27	.	19	TRBJ2-7	.	TGTGCCAGCAGTTTACAGGGGTTGGCGGGAAGCGGGGCCTCCTACGAGCAGTACTTC	CASSLQGLAGSGASYEQYF
TRBV7-3	.	15	TRBJ1-1	.	TGTGCCAGCAGCTTATTGGTGGGGATGGACACTGAAGCTTTCTTT	CASSLLVGMDTEAFF
TRBV30	TRBD1	15	TRBJ2-7	.	TGTGCCTGGAGTGGGAAGGGACAGGGGGCCTACGAGCAGTACTTC	CAWSGKGQGAYEQYF
TRBV2	.	15	TRBJ1-2	few	TGTGCCAGCAGTGAAGAAATGGGAGTCAACTATGGCTACACCTTC	CASSEEMGVNYGYTF
TRBV5-1	.	16	TRBJ1-3	.	TGCGCCAGCAGCCGACGGACCCAGCGCACTGGAAACACCATATATTTT	CASSRRTQRTGNTIYF
TRBV19	.	12	TRBJ1-2	.	TGTGCCACCCCAGGACAGTACAACGGCTACACCTTC	CATPGQYNGYTF
TRBV6-6	.	16	TRBJ1-2	once	TGTGCCAGCAGTTACTCGAAGCAGGGTGCCAACTATGGCTACACCTTC	CASSYSKQGANYGYTF
TRBV6-5	.	12	TRBJ2-7	.	TGTGCCAGCAGCCTAGATCGATACGAGCAGTACTTC	CASSLDRYEQYF
TRBV28	TRBD1	15	TRBJ1-5	.	TGTGCCACCCCTGCGGCAGGGGGTGGAAATCAGCCCCAGCATTTT	CATPAAGGGNQPQHF
TRBV19	TRBD2	19	TRBJ2-4	.	TGTGCCAGTAGTATAGAGACGCGGTGGGCTAGCGGGAGGGGAGACATTCAGTACTTC	CASSIETRWASGRGDIQYF
TRBV19	TRBD2	14	TRBJ2-2	.	TGTGCCAGTAAGGTAGCGGGAGTTTCCGGGGAGCTGTTTTTT	CASKVAGVSGELFF
TRBV5-1	.	10	TRBJ2-7	.	TGCGGACGGGTAAGGTACGAGCAGTACTTC	CGRVRYEQYF
TRBV6-6	.	12	TRBJ1-4	once	TGTGCCAGCAGGACAGGTGATGAAAAACTGTTTTTT	CASRTGDEKLFF
TRBV5-1	TRBD1	14	TRBJ1-1	few	TGCGCCAGCAGCTTAACAGGGGAGGGCACTGAAGCTTTCTTT	CASSLTGEGTEAFF
TRBV25-1	.	12	TRBJ2-7	.	TGTGCCAGCAGTCATCGAACCCACGAGCAGTACTTC	CASSHRTHEQYF
TRBV21-1	.	17	TRBJ2-2	.	TGTGCCAGCAGCAGTCTAGCGGGAGGGCTACGGGTCGGGGAGCTGTTTTTT	CASSSLAGGLRVGELFF
TRBV7-2	.	14	TRBJ1-4	.	TGTGCCAGCAGCTTAGTAGCAGGGGATGAAAAACTGTTTTTT	CASSLVAGDEKLFF
TRBV25-1	.	14	TRBJ2-7	.	TGTGCCAGCAGTGACAGGGCGAGGCCCTACGAGCAGTACTTC	CASSDRARPYEQYF
TRBV12-5	.	14	TRBJ2-1	.	TGTGCTAGTGGTGGGCAGGGCCTACGGGGTGAGCAGTTCTTC	CASGGQGLRGEQFF
TRBV25-1	TRBD1	14	TRBJ2-7	.	TGTGCCAGCAGCCGACAGGGGGTCTCCTACGAGCAGTACTTC	CASSRQGVSYEQYF
TRBV5-4	.	14	TRBJ1-4	.	TGTGCCAGCAGCTTGCGGACAGATAATGAAAAACTGTTTTTT	CASSLRTDNEKLFF
TRBV25-1	.	16	TRBJ2-4	.	TGTGCCAGCAGTGAAGGAGGCCGAGGTGCCAAAAACATTCAGTACTTC	CASSEGGRGAKNIQYF
TRBV10-3	TRBD1	15	TRBJ1-3	.	TGTGCCATCAGTGAGAGGACAGGCGGTGGAAACACCATATATTTT	CAISERTGGGNTIYF
TRBV18	.	13	TRBJ1-2	.	TGTGCCAGCTCACCGACAGGAAACTATGGCTACACCTTC	CASSPTGNYGYTF
TRBV5-1	.	14	TRBJ2-7	.	TGCGCCAGCACCCTTCAGCCGGAGACCTACGAGCAGTACTTC	CASTLQPETYEQYF
TRBV5-1	.	15	TRBJ1-4	.	TGCGCCAGCAGCTGGACCAGGGGAGACAATGAAAAACTGTTTTTT	CASSWTRGDNEKLFF
TRBV5-6	TRBD1	15	TRBJ2-7	.	TGTGCCAGCAGCCCCCTAGGACAGGGCGTCTACGAGCAGTACTTC	CASSPLGQGVYEQYF
TRBV5-1	.	14	TRBJ1-3	.	TGCGCCAGCGCGGAAGGAGTAGCTGGAAACACCATATATTTT	CASAEGVAGNTIYF
TRBV30	TRBD1	12	TRBJ1-4	few	TGTGCCTGGAGACAGGGGCTGGAAAAACTGTTTTTT	CAWRQGLEKLFF
TRBV5-1	.	16	TRBJ1-3	.	TGCGCCAGCAGCTTGACCAGGACGAACTCTGGAAACACCATATATTTT	CASSLTRTNSGNTIYF
TRBV19	.	14	TRBJ2-2	few	TGTGCCAGTAACCCCAATACGAACACCGGGGAGCTGTTTTTT	CASNPNTNTGELFF
TRBV7-6	TRBD1	17	TRBJ1-5	.	TGTGCCAGCAGCTTAGAAACGGGACAGGGAACAAATCAGCCCCAGCATTTT	CASSLETGQGTNQPQHF
TRBV6-1	.	10	TRBJ1-2	.	TGTGCCAGCAGCCTCTATGGCTACACCTTC	CASSLYGYTF
TRBV2	.	13	TRBJ2-2	.	TGTGCCACCCTGCAGGGACGGGCCGGGGAGCTGTTTTTT	CATLQGRAGELFF
TRBV5-1	.	15	TRBJ2-7	.	TGCGCCAGCAGCTTGGGTGGGGGGGCCGCCTACGAGCAGTACTTC	CASSLGGGAAYEQYF
TRBV2	.	14	TRBJ2-2	.	TGTGCCGGGAAAGCGGTCCTGAACACCGGGGAGCTGTTTTTT	CAGKAVLNTGELFF
TRBV7-2	.	15	TRBJ2-5	.	TGTGCCAGCAGCTTGGATCCCGCTAGGTTGGAGACCCAGTACTTC	CASSLDPARLETQYF
TRBV7-9	.	17	TRBJ2-7	.	TGTGCCAGCAGCCCGTCAGGACCGAGACTATCTAACTACGAGCAGTACTTC	CASSPSGPRLSNYEQYF
TRBV19	.	14	TRBJ2-7	.	TGTGCCAGTAGTAACACAGGGCTAATCGACGAGCAGTACTTC	CASSNTGLIDEQYF